Listed here are 22 T cell receptor beta chains from one sample, sequenced in a study of T-cell reconstitution after alpha-beta-depleted transplantation in children (dated by TCRdb to about 2016). Library preparation was by PCR. Instrument used: Illumina HiSeq 2500. TCR library preparation used molecular barcoding, with unique molecular identifiers applied to normalize quantification of the TCRbeta repertoire. TCRdb reanalyzed the raw reads on its own, using fastp at Q25 for trimming and MiXCR for clone calling, and kept in-frame beta chains. Rows with a matching CDR3 protein are joined into one entry that keeps the most common DNA and genes. The sample table records about 490,000 distinct CDR3 sequences; roughly a tenth of these occur just once. The ten most abundant clones make up around 2% of the sample. The sample's treatment or condition label, decoded: allogeneic hematopoietic cell transplantation with graft depleted of TCRalphabeta T cells and CD19 B cells.

The sequenced sample was PBMCs, obtained before TCRalphabeta/CD19-depleted stem cell transplant. The receptor source for this set is a child aged 2-15 years with inherited bone marrow failure, due to receive a stem cell transplant.

About this clonotype: A much larger clone differs by one base, so this may be a read error. V gene TRBV6-1 combines with J gene TRBJ2-3; maybe TRBD2 (6 bases). Germline CDR1 and CDR2: MNHNS and SASEGT. The CDR3 totals 15 residues. V gave up 6 bases and J gave up 2 bases, with 15 bases separating them. CDR3 nucleotides: TGTGCCAGCAGGAAGTATAGCGGTACCACAGATACGCAGTATTTT. Translated: CASRKYSGTTDTQYF.

This clonotype has ten or more counts. V and J are TRBV6-1 and TRBJ2-2; 13 bases line up with TRBD2. Per germline, CDR1 MNHNS and CDR2 SASEGT. V was pared by 6 bases and J by 8 bases, with 6 bases of the junction left unmatched. The CDR3 contains 15 residues. CDR3 DNA: TGTGCCAGCAGGTCGGGACTAGCGGGAATTGGGGAGCTGTTTTTT. This translates into CASRSGLAGIGELFF.

This clonotype was observed at least ten times. DNA for the CDR3: TGTGCCACCAGCAGGGACTCTAGCGGAATAACCGGGGAGCTGTTTTTT. It translates to CATSRDSSGITGELFF. This chain links TRBV15 with TRBJ2-2; 7 nucleotides agree with TRBD2. J was trimmed by 5 bases and V by 3 bases; bases with no gene match: 9. CDR3 length: 16 residues. Germline CDR1 LNHNV, CDR2 YYDKDF (reference sequence).

This clonotype was counted at least ten times. This chain's CDR3 is CASSYPGPRVDTQYF. CDR3 DNA sequence: TGCGCCAGCAGCTACCCCGGGCCTAGGGTTGATACGCAGTATTTT. The chain employs TRBV5-1 and TRBJ2-3, with D uncertain. CDR1 is SGHRS and CDR2 is YFSETQ in the germline V gene. Deletions cut 3 bases from V and 6 bases from J, with 17 bases between. This CDR3 comprises 15 residues.

This clonotype was seen ten or more times. The CDR3 DNA reads as TGTGCCAGCAGCTTAGCGGGAAACTACGAGCAGTACTTC. Its protein product is CASSLAGNYEQYF. The V and J genes are TRBV6-2 or TRBV6-3 and TRBJ2-7, with 8 bases that match TRBD2. Germline values: CDR1 MNHEY, CDR2 SVGEGT. The CDR3 consists of 13 residues. V shed 6 bases and J 3 bases; nucleotides not matched to a gene: 4.

Regarding this clonotype: A read error may be the cause here, since a much bigger clone is one base away. J is TRBJ2-5 and V is TRBV5-1, with a weak D call TRBD1 (6 bases). CDR3 length: 13 amino acids. The germline gives CDR1 SGHRS, CDR2 YFSETQ. The CDR3 DNA sequence: TGCGCCAGCAGCTCGAACAGGGTTGAGAGCCAGTACTTC. Amino acid sequence: CASSSNRVESQYF.

This clonotype appeared a few times. This chain joins TRBV20-1 and TRBJ2-7, with D possibly TRBD1 on 5 matching bases. The germline CDR1 and CDR2 sequences are DFQATT and SNEGSKA (reference sequence). Trimming removed 6 bases from V and 5 bases from J, with 23 bases in between. CDR3 length: 15 amino acids. In DNA, the CDR3 is TGCAGTGCCCCCTTTGACAGCTATTCTATTAACGAGCAGTACTTC. It is translated as CSAPFDSYSINEQYF.

The chain carries TRBV24-1 and TRBJ2-1; D might be TRBD2 (6 bases). Germline CDR1 and CDR2: KGHDR and SFDVKD. V lost 2 bases and J lost 4, with 11 bases in between. CDR3 length: 15 residues. The chain's CDR3 is CATSDSKRVYNEQFF. The CDR3 DNA reads as TGTGCCACCAGTGATTCGAAGCGGGTATACAATGAGCAGTTCTTC.

This rearrangement joins TRBV6-2 or TRBV6-3 to TRBJ1-1; unclear D gene. With 8 bases removed from V and 0 bases from J, the gap between germline ends came to 4 bases. This CDR3 has 11 amino acids. From germline, CDR1 is MNHEY and CDR2 SVGEGT. The CDR3 coding sequence is TGTGCCAGCCAAATGAACACTGAAGCTTTCTTT. Protein product: CASQMNTEAFF.

Only a few counts were recorded for this clonotype. V and J are TRBV6-2 or TRBV6-3 and TRBJ2-1; 15 positions match TRBD2. V trimming: 7 bases; J trimming: 12 bases; junction bases outside the gene matches: 7. Germline V gene sequence: CDR1 MNHEY, CDR2 SVGEGT. This CDR3 is 14 amino acids long. In DNA, the CDR3 is TGTGCCAGCACCGGACTAGCGGGAGGGCAGGTGCAGTTCTTC. Translation gives CASTGLAGGQVQFF.

This clonotype showed up many times. The chain uses TRBV4-1 and TRBJ2-2, with TRBD2 as a possible D gene (6 bases). Germline V gene data show CDR1 as MGHRA and CDR2 as YSYEKL. The CDR3 length is 14 residues. Trimming left V 5 bases short and J 1 base short, with 8 bases between. CDR3 sequence reads: CASSSSVNTGELFF. Written as DNA, the CDR3 is TGCGCCAGCAGCTCTAGCGTGAACACCGGGGAGCTGTTTTTT.

This clonotype was counted at least ten times. The chain links TRBV7-8 to TRBJ2-3; 7 positions match TRBD1. Germline assignment: CDR1 SGHVS and CDR2 FQNEAQ. Trimming cost V 4 bases and J 3 bases; bases outside gene matches: 4. The CDR3 sequence is 14 residues long. The CDR3 bases are TGTGCCAGCAGCTATAACAGGGGAACAGATACGCAGTATTTT. Its translation is CASSYNRGTDTQYF.

As for this clonotype: This may be a read error: a much more frequent sequence differs by one nucleotide. The V call is TRBV5-1, the J call TRBJ2-1; 8 bases match TRBD2. V was pared by 4 bases and J by 2 bases, with 5 bases of the junction left unmatched. The CDR3 loop spans 15 amino acids. Germline CDR1 reads SGHRS; CDR2 reads YFSETQ. CDR3 DNA: TGCGCCAGCAGCACATTAGCGGGACCCTACAATGAGCAGTTCTTC. Encoded protein: CASSTLAGPYNEQFF.

J is TRBJ1-4 and V is TRBV5-6; 8 positions agree with TRBD1. Germline CDR1 is SGHDT and CDR2 is YYEEEE. The CDR3 is made up of 16 amino acids. Germline trimming cut 5 bases from V and 5 bases from J; bases unmatched to any gene: 11. This chain's CDR3 is CASSGLPGQANEKLFF. DNA of the CDR3: TGTGCCAGCAGTGGGTTACCGGGACAGGCGAATGAAAAACTGTTTTTT.

Many counts were recorded for this clonotype. A read error may account for a junction end that differs from germline. This chain joins TRBV12-3 or TRBV12-4 and TRBJ2-1; 11 bases match TRBD2. This CDR3 comprises 15 residues. CDR3: CASSLAGGSYNEQFF. The CDR3 DNA reads TGCGCCAGCAGCTTAGCGGGAGGGTCCTACAATGAGCAGTTCTTC.

The rearrangement links TRBV7-6 to TRBJ2-7; 14 bases map to TRBD2. CDR1 SGHVS and CDR2 FNYEAQ come from the germline V gene. V was clipped by 8 bases and J by 6 bases; unmatched bases: 6. CDR3 size: 14 residues. The CDR3: CASSRTSGRSEQYF. Written as DNA, the CDR3 is TGTGCCAGCTCGCGGACTAGCGGGAGGAGCGAGCAGTACTTC.

This clonotype was recorded a few times. J is TRBJ2-7 and V is TRBV5-1; possible D gene TRBD2, 5 bases. The CDR3 totals 17 residues. Germline CDR1 and CDR2: SGHRS and YFSETQ. The ends were cut back, 0 bases at V and 0 bases at J, with 16 bases in the middle. CDR3 coding DNA: TGCGCCAGCAGCTTGGGGATTAATAGCGAGAGCTCCTACGAGCAGTACTTC. As protein: CASSLGINSESSYEQYF.

This clonotype was observed at least ten times. This rearrangement joins TRBV11-2 to TRBJ1-6; D may be TRBD1 (6 bases). Germline-derived CDR1 and CDR2 are SGHAT and FQNNGV. The V gene lost 3 bases and the J gene lost 0 bases, with 9 bases spanning the gap. The CDR3 is 16 amino acids. The DNA of the CDR3 is TGTGCCAGCAGCTTGTTAGGGGGCTCCTATAATTCACCCCTCCACTTT. Translated, it gives CASSLLGGSYNSPLHF.

This clonotype was counted many times. The rearrangement joins TRBV4-3 to TRBJ2-3; D gene unclear. In germline, CDR1 is LGHNA, CDR2 YSLEER. The CDR3 contains 15 residues. With 3 bases removed from V and 3 bases from J, the gap between germline ends came to 13 bases. In nucleotides, the CDR3 is TGCGCCAGCAGCCAGTTGTTCGGCGGTACAGATACGCAGTATTTT. Its protein product is CASSQLFGGTDTQYF.

This clonotype appeared many times. The chain couples TRBV4-3 to TRBJ2-5; weak D call: TRBD2 (5 bases). Per germline, CDR1 LGHNA and CDR2 YSLEER. This CDR3 spans 16 amino acids. V was shortened by 3 bases and J by 4 bases, with 18 bases between the two germline ends. The CDR3 region is CASSQSRGLARETQYF. Written as DNA, the CDR3 is TGCGCCAGCAGCCAGAGCCGAGGGCTAGCCCGAGAGACCCAGTACTTC.

This clonotype has a count of ten or more. CDR3 DNA sequence: TGCGCCAGCAGCTACTTACAGGGGGCTGGGGCCAACGTCCTGACTTTC. Translation gives CASSYLQGAGANVLTF. This chain joins TRBV5-1 and TRBJ2-6, with 8 nucleotides matching TRBD1. The CDR3 is 16 residues long. V lost 3 bases to trimming and J lost 2 bases; unmatched junction nucleotides: 4. Germline V gene lookup returns CDR1 SGHRS and CDR2 YFSETQ. The full variable domain, its missing parts supplied by reference TRBV5-1 and TRBJ2-6, is KAGVTQTPRYLIKTRGQQVTLSCSPISGHRSVSWYQQTPGQGLQFLFEYFSETQRNKGNFPGRFSGRQFSNSRSEMNVSTLELGDSALYLCASSYLQGAGANVLTFGAGSRLTVL.

This clonotype has a count of ten or more. The chain couples TRBV7-2 to TRBJ2-1; D tentatively fits TRBD1 or TRBD2 (5 bases each). The CDR3 has 15 residues. The germline V gene encodes CDR1 SGHTA and CDR2 FQGNSA. Trimming took off 5 bases at V and 9 bases at J, with 20 bases between the two ends. CDR3 nucleotide sequence: TGTGCCAGCAGCCACGGGGCGGGTGTTTTTAGTGAGCAGTTCTTC. Encoded protein: CASSHGAGVFSEQFF.